These 16 T cell receptor beta chains share one sample of origin, sequenced in a study of CD8 T cells in Susac syndrome. Reverse transcription used roughly 0.5 to 1 ug RNA and random hexamers. In TCRdb, the immunoSEQ multiplex PCR reads were re-called with MiXCR into one record per CDR3 protein. The profile shows approximately 160,000 distinct CDR3 sequences, about 96% of them singletons. The material sequenced was CD4+ T cells from PBMCs. The receptor source for this set is a human donor with Susac syndrome.

The chain recombines TRBV28 with TRBJ2-6; D is unclear. V dropped 6 bases and J dropped 11 bases, with 14 bases sitting between them. CDR1 MDHEN and CDR2 SYDVKM come from the germline V gene. There are 13 residues in the CDR3. CDR3: CASRRTVSDVLTF. The CDR3 region has the DNA TGTGCCAGCAGACGGACCGTATCAGACGTCCTGACTTTC.

The chain joins TRBV12-3 or TRBV12-4 to TRBJ2-2; TRBD1 matches at 8 bases. J lost 5 bases, V lost 6 bases, and 8 bases had no gene match. CDR3 length: 15 residues. The CDR3 coding sequence is TGTGCCAGCAGCCCCGGACAGGGTGGGACCGGGGAGCTGTTTTTT. It yields the protein CASSPGQGGTGELFF.

The chain recombines TRBV20-1 with TRBJ1-5, with 7 nucleotides matching TRBD1. There are 13 residues in the CDR3. Trimming took 7 bases from V and 7 from J; bases not matched to a gene: 10. Germline lookup yields CDR1 DFQATT and CDR2 SNEGSKA (reference sequence). The CDR3 DNA sequence: TGCAGTGGGGGGGCAGGGGGTAACCAGCCCCAGCATTTT. Translated: CSGGAGGNQPQHF.

The CDR3 reads CASSLLQARGNNSPLHF. The CDR3 DNA follows: TGTGCCAGCTCCCTTTTACAGGCCCGGGGCAATAATTCACCCCTCCACTTT. V is TRBV18 and J is TRBJ1-6, with D perhaps matching TRBD1 (5 bases). The CDR3 runs to 17 residues. Germline V gives CDR1 KGHSH, CDR2 LQKENI. Trimming removed 6 bases at V and 5 bases at J, with 20 bases between.

This clonotype appeared a single time. This chain connects TRBV14 to TRBJ1-1, with 8 bases that match TRBD1. With 4 bases clipped from V and 3 bases from J, the junction kept 10 bases outside the gene matches. The CDR3 length is 16 residues. Germline CDR1 and CDR2: SGHDN and FVKESK. DNA for the CDR3: TGTGCCAGCAGCCCCACACGGACAGGGTGGTACACTGAAGCTTTCTTT. Amino acid sequence: CASSPTRTGWYTEAFF. Variable domain in full (rest from reference TRBV14 and TRBJ1-1): EAGVTQFPSHSVIEKGQTVTLRCDPISGHDNLYWYRRVMGKEIKFLLHFVKESKQDESGMPNNRFLAERTGGTYSTLKVQPAELEDSGVYFCASSPTRTGWYTEAFFGQGTRLTVV.

Notes on this clonotype: Germline and junction disagree at one end, which may indicate a read error. The V gene is TRBV20-1, the J gene TRBJ2-7, with TRBD2 identical over 13 bases. Germline V gene lookup returns CDR1 DFQATT and CDR2 SNEGSKA (reference sequence). The CDR3 is made up of 15 amino acids. CDR3 nucleotide sequence: TGCAGTGCTCCAAAAGGACTAGCGGGAGTCTACGAGCAGTATTTC. The encoded protein is CSAPKGLAGVYEQYF.

The V call is TRBV20-1, the J call TRBJ2-7; 9 bases agree with TRBD2. CDR1 DFQATT and CDR2 SNEGSKA come from the germline V gene (reference sequence). V was pared by 1 base and J by 4 bases, with 8 bases of the junction left unmatched. The CDR3 covers 15 residues. The CDR3 DNA sequence: TGCAGTGCTAGAGTTCTAGCGGGGCCTGAGTACGAGCAGTACGTC. It specifies CSARVLAGPEYEQYV.

The genes are TRBV9 and TRBJ2-3; the match to TRBD2 covers 11 bases. Germline assignment: CDR1 SGDLS and CDR2 YYNGEE. The CDR3 spans 17 residues. Trimming took 3 bases from V and 6 from J; bases not matched to a gene: 12. This CDR3 is CASSAGSGGAGLDTQYF. CDR3 DNA: TGTGCCAGCAGCGCGGGTAGCGGGGGGGCGGGTTTGGATACGCAGTATTTT.

This clonotype has a single count. The chain carries TRBV20-1 and TRBJ2-3; D is possibly TRBD2 (5 bases). This CDR3 has 13 residues. Germline-derived CDR1 and CDR2 are DFQATT and SNEGSKA (reference sequence). Trimming removed 5 bases from V and 3 bases from J, with 12 bases in between. Written as DNA, the CDR3 is TGCAGTGCTCTCATCGAGGGTACAGATACGCAGTATTTT. This encodes CSALIEGTDTQYF.

This clonotype appeared once. The chain couples TRBV29-1 to TRBJ2-1; the match to TRBD2 covers 9 bases. Germline V gene sequence: CDR1 SQVTM, CDR2 ANQGSEA. This CDR3 comprises 16 residues. Trimming removed 3 bases from V and 2 bases from J; junction bases left unmatched: 8. The CDR3 region has the DNA TGCAGCGTTGATCGGGCTAGCGGGGCTACCTACAATGAGCAGTTCTTC. The encoded protein is CSVDRASGATYNEQFF.

The chain uses TRBV20-1 and TRBJ1-5; 7 bases fit TRBD1. V shed 4 bases, J shed 5 bases, and the junction held 8 bases outside the gene matches. CDR1 and CDR2 (germline): DFQATT, SNEGSKA (reference sequence). This CDR3 has 14 amino acids. CDR3 in amino acids: CSATRGSLDQPQHF. The CDR3 nucleotides read TGCAGTGCTACCAGGGGGAGTTTGGATCAGCCCCAGCATTTT.

The chain couples TRBV28 to TRBJ2-3, with D possibly being TRBD2 (6 bases). The germline V gene has CDR1 MDHEN and CDR2 SYDVKM. V was clipped by 5 bases and J by 6 bases, with 15 bases between them. This CDR3 has 14 amino acids. CDR3 sequence (DNA): TGTGCCAGCAGTCTTCCTAAGGCGGGGGATACGCAGTATTTT. It encodes CASSLPKAGDTQYF.

The rearrangement links TRBV3-1 to TRBJ2-5; the D is unclear. The CDR3 covers 14 residues. Looked up from germline, CDR1 is LGHDT and CDR2 is YNNKEL (reference sequence). Deletions cut 0 bases from V and 5 bases from J, with 10 bases between. CDR3 residues: CASSQELTAETQYF. The CDR3, as DNA: TGTGCCAGCAGCCAAGAACTTACGGCGGAGACCCAGTACTTC.

The V call is TRBV20-1, the J call TRBJ1-2; 7 positions match TRBD1. Trimming removed 6 bases from V and 10 bases from J; junction bases left unmatched: 8. The CDR3 spans 11 residues. Germline V gene sequence: CDR1 DFQATT, CDR2 SNEGSKA (reference sequence). CDR3 residues: CSALTTGPYTF. Here the CDR3 DNA reads TGCAGTGCCCTAACGACAGGGCCCTACACCTTC.

This chain links TRBV29-1 with TRBJ1-2, with 7 bases aligning to TRBD1. The CDR3 length is 10 residues. With 7 bases clipped from V and 7 bases from J, the junction kept 3 bases outside the gene matches. Germline V CDR1 and CDR2: SQVTM, ANQGSEA. Here the CDR3 DNA reads TGCAGCGATTCAGGGGGTGGCTACACCTTC. This sequence encodes CSDSGGGYTF.

This clonotype was counted between two and nine times. This chain connects TRBV21-1 to TRBJ2-7. TRBV21-1 constitutes a pseudogene. This CDR3 has 10 residues. The CDR3 DNA reads TGTGCCACCGTTTCCTACGAGCAGTACTTC. Translating it yields CATVSYEQYF.